This entry lists 21 T cell receptor beta chains sequenced from one sample in a study of shared clonotypes between healthy human individuals. The table came from immunoSEQ multiplex PCR; TCRdb's copy has only in-frame clones and leaves some out. The repertoire consists of around 500,000 clones, with around 73% occurring once and the leading ten covering 9.5% to 15%. The sample was PBMCs. These TCRs come from a woman aged 40 to 50 in good health. Some clones in this sample may be carry-over from other donors' samples.

The rearrangement joins TRBV5-1 to TRBJ2-3, with a tentative D call TRBD2 (5 bases). Trimming removed 0 bases from V and 0 bases from J, with 8 bases in between. The CDR3 has 15 residues. Germline CDR1 SGHRS, CDR2 YFSETQ. Written as DNA, the CDR3 is TGCGCCAGCAGCTTGGTAGAGGGAAGCACAGATACGCAGTATTTT. Translated, it gives CASSLVEGSTDTQYF.

The chain has TRBV5-1 and TRBJ2-1; no clear D. Trimming removed 2 bases at V and 0 bases at J, with 6 bases between. This CDR3 region has 14 residues. Per the germline V gene, CDR1 is SGHRS and CDR2 is YFSETQ. The CDR3 DNA reads as TGCGCCAGCAGCTTTCCGGCCTCCTACAATGAGCAGTTCTTC. This translates into CASSFPASYNEQFF.

On this clone: One end of the junction is discordant with germline, which a read error may explain. The chain recombines TRBV28 with TRBJ1-5; a possible D gene is TRBD1 (5 bases). CDR3 length: 13 amino acids. From germline, CDR1 is MDHEN and CDR2 SYDVKM. CDR3 bases: TGTGCCTGCAGGGACTATAGCAATCAGCCCCAGCATTTT. Translating it yields CACRDYSNQPQHF.

The rearrangement joins TRBV28 to TRBJ2-6, with D perhaps assigned TRBD1 or TRBD2 (5 bases each). CDR1 is MDHEN, CDR2 SYDVKM, per germline. Trimming removed 5 bases from V and 0 bases from J, with 20 bases in between. The CDR3 is 19 residues long. The CDR3 bases are TGTGCCAGCAGTGACTTAATAGGGGTGGGGGTCTCTGGGGCCAACGTCCTGACTTTC. Protein: CASSDLIGVGVSGANVLTF.

This chain uses TRBV27 with TRBJ2-7; TRBD1 matches 7 bases. CDR1 is MNHEY and CDR2 is SMNVEV in the germline V gene (reference sequence). The junction had 11 bases not matched to a gene; V was cut back by 3 bases and J by 6 bases. The CDR3 runs 15 residues. CDR3 DNA sequence: TGTGCCAGCAGTTTGTCGGGACAGCTTTTGGGCGAGCAGTACTTC. Encoded protein: CASSLSGQLLGEQYF.

This clone was observed a single time. This chain links TRBV5-4 with TRBJ1-6; D gene ambiguous. Germline lookup yields CDR1 SGHNT and CDR2 YYREEE (reference sequence). Trimming removed 4 bases at V and 7 bases at J, with 12 bases between. This CDR3 has 14 amino acids. The CDR3 sequence: CASSPTDPNSPLHF. In DNA form, the CDR3 reads TGTGCCAGCAGCCCGACGGACCCAAATTCACCCCTCCACTTT.

The J gene is TRBJ2-7, the V gene TRBV28; no reliable D call. This CDR3 region has 12 residues. Germline CDR1 is MDHEN and CDR2 is SYDVKM. Trimming pared 2 bases from V and 2 bases from J, leaving 4 bases between. CDR3 protein: CASSLLTYEQYF. In DNA, the CDR3 is TGTGCCAGCAGTTTACTAACCTACGAGCAGTACTTC.

This sequence joins TRBV1 and TRBJ2-3. TRBV1 is described as a pseudogene. The length of the CDR3 is 13 residues. CDR3 nucleotides: TGCACCAGCATAGGCTTCCGCACAGATACGCAGTATTTT. It yields the protein CTSIGFRTDTQYF.

This chain connects TRBV11-2 to TRBJ2-1, with 10 bases that match TRBD2. Per the germline V gene, CDR1 is SGHAT and CDR2 is FQNNGV. The CDR3 totals 18 residues. Losses at the gene ends were 3 bases for V and 8 bases for J; bases not matched to a gene: 16. The CDR3 DNA follows: TGTGCCAGCAGCTTGGGTAGCGGGAGGCTATGGGACAATGATGAGCAGTTCTTC. This gives the protein CASSLGSGRLWDNDEQFF.

The chain has TRBV6-1 and TRBJ1-2; 11 positions match TRBD1. V lost 11 bases and J lost 1; bases outside the gene matches: 9. Germline V gene sequence: CDR1 MNHNS, CDR2 SASEGT. This CDR3 has 15 amino acids. The CDR3 DNA sequence: TGTGCCGGCCGGGACAGGGGGTTTTTTAACTATGGCTACACCTTC. Translation gives CAGRDRGFFNYGYTF.

This clone was observed once. The chain is built from TRBV28 and TRBJ2-7; 9 nucleotides align to TRBD2. This CDR3 spans 15 amino acids. Germline V gives CDR1 MDHEN, CDR2 SYDVKM. J lost 2 bases, V lost 7 bases, and 9 bases had no gene match. The CDR3 DNA reads as TGTGCCAGCACTAGCGGGACCGGTGGGGCCTACGAGCAGTACTTC. This codes for CASTSGTGGAYEQYF. Looking up the rest from reference TRBV28 and TRBJ2-7 gives the full variable domain: DVKVTQSSRYLVKRTGEKVFLECVQDMDHENMFWYRQDPGLGLRLIYFSYDVKMKEKGDIPEGYSVSREKKERFSLILESASTNQTSMYLCASTSGTGGAYEQYFGPGTRLTVT.

V usage is TRBV7-9 and J usage is TRBJ2-1; TRBD2 matches 9 bases. Per the germline V gene, CDR1 is SEHNR and CDR2 is FQNEAQ (reference sequence). The CDR3 spans 15 residues. After removal of 3 bases from V and 8 bases from J, the junction contained 8 bases not matched to a gene. The CDR3 sequence is CASSFEGSGSYEQFF. For the CDR3, the DNA is TGTGCCAGCAGCTTTGAGGGTAGCGGGAGCTATGAGCAGTTCTTC. Full variable domain (remainder filled in from reference TRBV7-9 and TRBJ2-1): DTGVSQNPRHKITKRGQNVTFRCDPISEHNRLYWYRQTLGQGPEFLTYFQNEAQLEKSRLLSDRFSAERPKGSFSTLEIQRTEQGDSAMYLCASSFEGSGSYEQFFGPGTRLTVL.

V and J are TRBV28 and TRBJ1-2, with 11 bases identical to TRBD1. The germline gives CDR1 MDHEN, CDR2 SYDVKM. The CDR3 consists of 13 residues. V was pared by 3 bases and J by 8 bases, with 2 bases of the junction left unmatched. For the CDR3, the DNA is TGTGCCAGCAGTTTTGGGGACAGGGGGGGCTACACCTTC. Translating it yields CASSFGDRGGYTF.

The rearrangement links TRBV7-3 to TRBJ2-1; 12 nucleotides align to TRBD2. Trimming at V came to 5 bases and at J to 8 bases, leaving 7 bases not matched to a gene. The CDR3 is made up of 15 amino acids. Germline CDR1 and CDR2: SGHTA and FQGTGA. The CDR3 region is CASSPRTSGNHEQFF. In DNA, the CDR3 is TGTGCCAGCAGCCCCAGGACTAGCGGGAACCATGAGCAGTTCTTC. Using reference TRBV7-3 and TRBJ2-1 for the parts outside the CDR3, the full variable domain is GAGVSQTPSNKVTEKGKYVELRCDPISGHTALYWYRQSLGQGPEFLIYFQGTGAADDSGLPNDRFFAVRPEGSVSTLKIQRTERGDSAVYLCASSPRTSGNHEQFFGPGTRLTVL.

The chain joins TRBV5-4 to TRBJ2-2; 8 bases match TRBD1. Germline V gene lookup returns CDR1 SGHNT and CDR2 YYREEE (reference sequence). The CDR3 runs 14 residues. V gave up 4 bases and J gave up 4 bases; unmatched junction bases: 3. The CDR3 region has the DNA TGTGCCAGCAGCCGGACAGGGCTCACCGGGGAGCTGTTTTTT. Translation: CASSRTGLTGELFF.

The V call is TRBV28, the J call TRBJ1-2; D unresolved. Deletions cut 6 bases from V and 3 bases from J, with 11 bases between. Germline lookup yields CDR1 MDHEN and CDR2 SYDVKM. The CDR3 loop spans 13 amino acids. The DNA of the CDR3 is TGTGCCAGCAGCCCCTGGGTTTACTATGGCTACACCTTC. Amino acid sequence: CASSPWVYYGYTF.

The genes are TRBV2 and TRBJ2-3; 10 bases match TRBD2. This CDR3 is built from 17 residues. The germline V gene has CDR1 SNHLY and CDR2 FYNNEI. With V trimmed by 3 bases and J by 5 bases, 11 bases remained unmatched. For the CDR3, the DNA is TGTGCCAGCAGTGAGGAAATAGCGGGAGGCTGGGGAGATACGCAGTATTTT. Translation: CASSEEIAGGWGDTQYF.

The V gene is TRBV19, the J gene TRBJ1-1, with 11 bases fitting TRBD1. Per the germline V gene, CDR1 is LNHDA and CDR2 is SQIVND (reference sequence). The CDR3 length is 17 residues. The ends lost 4 bases at V and 0 bases at J; junction bases unmatched: 7. The CDR3 DNA is TGTGCCAGTAGTACGGGACAGGGGGGGATCATGAACACTGAAGCTTTCTTT. Protein sequence: CASSTGQGGIMNTEAFF.

This clone has a single count. V is TRBV28 and J is TRBJ1-4, with 7 bases lining up with TRBD1. This CDR3 has 14 amino acids. V lost 5 bases to trimming and J lost 4 bases; unmatched junction nucleotides: 4. Germline V gene data show CDR1 as MDHEN and CDR2 as SYDVKM. The CDR3 sequence is CASSTGQSNEKLFF. CDR3 nucleotides: TGTGCCAGCAGTACGGGACAGAGTAATGAAAAACTGTTTTTT.

This rearrangement joins TRBV28 to TRBJ2-7; 9 bases map to TRBD2. Trimming took 1 base from V and 5 from J; bases not matched to a gene: 18. Germline V gene sequence: CDR1 MDHEN, CDR2 SYDVKM. The CDR3 runs to 19 residues. CDR3 in amino acids: CASSLSGRGSLASGDEQYF. For the CDR3, the DNA is TGTGCCAGCAGTTTATCGGGCCGGGGCTCCCTCGCTAGCGGGGACGAGCAGTACTTC.

The DNA for the CDR3 is TGCGCCAGCAGCCCCCTGGGACTAGCGGGAGGGGGGACCCAGTACTTC. Amino acids: CASSPLGLAGGGTQYF. The chain recombines TRBV5-1 with TRBJ2-5; 16 nucleotides match TRBD2. The junction had 7 bases not matched to a gene; V was cut back by 4 bases and J by 7 bases. CDR1 is SGHRS, CDR2 YFSETQ, per germline. This CDR3 contains 16 residues.